This TCR beta chain originates from a study of T cell repertoires in cytomegalovirus infection. Study information: Both a matching HLA type and CMV infection were indicated by public TCR beta signatures.

Using its own MiXCR run on the reads, TCRdb lists one record per CDR3 protein. In the table there are roughly 310,000 distinct CDR3 sequences, 17% of which are singletons. A note on this clonotype: What it recognizes is unknown.

The CDR3 consists of 14 residues. The germline V gene has CDR1 MDHEN and CDR2 SYDVKM. Trimming took 5 bases from V and 5 from J, leaving 13 bases between them. Notes on the study in general: Based on cumulative public TCR beta family frequency, carriers of CMV plus the relevant HLA were identified. Clonotypes of TCR beta that were HLA-C-restricted and CMV-specific dominated the ex vivo response.

The chain is built from TRBV28 and TRBJ1-5; no clear D gene. The specimen was PBMCs. This receptor was identified in a human donor in good health (CMV status not recorded). Some clones in this sample may be carry-over from other donors' samples. The CDR3 DNA sequence: TGTGCCAGCAGTCGTGGCGGGCCGGATCAGCCCCAGCATTTT. This codes for CASSRGGPDQPQHF.